These 8 T cell receptor beta chains were sequenced from one sample in a study of CD4 T cells in relation to SARS-CoV-2 and coronaviruses. TCRdb's table, derived via immunoSEQ multiplex PCR, lists solely in-frame clones and lacks some. The sample shows roughly 25,000 clones, around 76% of them seen only once. Antigens for these TCRs are unknown. The unexposed donors gave CD4+ T cells in about 2010-2019, prior to COVID-19. After more than eight days of culture, CD4+ T cells were isolated. Sequencing used CD4+ T cells from PBMCs, cultured in vitro. These TCRs come from a human donor in good health.

CDR3 loop: CASSSIAGSSYEQYF. In nucleotides, the CDR3 is TGTGCCAGCTCGTCAATAGCGGGAAGCTCCTACGAGCAGTACTTC. This rearrangement joins TRBV18 to TRBJ2-7, with 8 bases aligning to TRBD2. With 6 bases clipped from V and 0 bases from J, the junction kept 7 bases outside the gene matches. The CDR3 contains 15 residues. CDR1 is KGHSH, CDR2 LQKENI, per germline.

The chain joins TRBV5-8 to TRBJ2-7, with TRBD2 identical over 10 bases. CDR3 length: 16 amino acids. The germline gives CDR1 SGHTS, CDR2 YDEGEE. V gave up 4 bases and J gave up 2 bases; unmatched junction bases: 9. Written as DNA, the CDR3 is TGTGCCAGCAGCCCCGGCGGACTAGCGGAGGCCTACGAGCAGTACTTC. Its translation is CASSPGGLAEAYEQYF.

J is TRBJ2-7 and V is TRBV4-1, with TRBD1 matching 7 bases. Trimming removed 3 bases from V and 3 bases from J; junction bases left unmatched: 8. This CDR3 is built from 15 residues. Germline V CDR1 and CDR2: MGHRA, YSYEKL. In DNA, the CDR3 is TGCGCCAGCAGCCACCCAACACAGGGGAACTACGAGCAGTACTTC. Residues: CASSHPTQGNYEQYF.

This chain joins TRBV7-6 and TRBJ1-3; D remains ambiguous. CDR3 length: 18 amino acids. Trimming left V 2 bases short and J 0 bases short, with 17 bases between. CDR1 and CDR2 from the germline V gene are SGHVS and FNYEAQ. Here the CDR3 reads CASSLNPLGLTSGNTIYF. The CDR3 DNA is TGTGCCAGCAGCTTAAATCCCCTCGGACTTACCTCTGGAAACACCATATATTTT.

The chain joins TRBV7-8 to TRBJ2-1; the D gene is possibly TRBD2 (5 bases). The CDR3 totals 14 residues. Germline V gene sequence: CDR1 SGHVS, CDR2 FQNEAQ. V was trimmed by 4 bases and J by 3 bases, leaving 10 bases between them. The DNA for the CDR3 is TGTGCCAGCAGCTCTGGACTCCTCTACAATGAGCAGTTCTTC. Translated, it gives CASSSGLLYNEQFF.

CDR3 coding DNA: TGTGCCAGTAGTTCCGCGGGGCTGAACACTGAAGCTTTCTTT. It specifies CASSSAGLNTEAFF. This chain uses TRBV19 with TRBJ1-1; possible D gene TRBD1, 5 bases. The germline CDR1 and CDR2 sequences are LNHDA and SQIVND (reference sequence). The CDR3 sequence is 14 residues long. Between the trimmed V and J ends, which lost 5 bases and 0 bases, there was a span of 10 bases. Using reference TRBV19 and TRBJ1-1 for the parts outside the CDR3, the full variable domain is DGGITQSPKYLFRKEGQNVTLSCEQNLNHDAMYWYRQDPGQGLRLIYYSQIVNDFQKGDIAEGYSVSREKKESFPLTVTSAQKNPTAFYLCASSSAGLNTEAFFGQGTRLTVV.

This clone was seen more than once but under ten times. The chain recombines TRBV7-9 with TRBJ2-7; the match to TRBD2 covers 11 bases. Losses at the gene ends were 1 base for V and 2 bases for J; bases not matched to a gene: 10. CDR1 and CDR2 (germline): SEHNR, FQNEAQ (reference sequence). This CDR3 has 18 amino acids. This CDR3 is CASSLGGTSGAKAYEQYF. CDR3 DNA sequence: TGTGCCAGCAGCTTAGGGGGGACTAGCGGCGCAAAGGCCTACGAGCAGTACTTC. The variable domain in full, with the rest retrieved from reference TRBV7-9 and TRBJ2-7, is DTGVSQNPRHKITKRGQNVTFRCDPISEHNRLYWYRQTLGQGPEFLTYFQNEAQLEKSRLLSDRFSAERPKGSFSTLEIQRTEQGDSAMYLCASSLGGTSGAKAYEQYFGPGTRLTVT.

This clone was picked up a small number of times. The chain uses TRBV2 and TRBJ2-6; D gene ambiguous. The CDR3 length is 18 residues. Germline CDR1 and CDR2: SNHLY and FYNNEI. Trimming cost V 2 bases and J 2 bases, with 16 bases left between them. CDR3 in DNA: TGTGCCAGCAGTGAACTAGGTGAAGCAGTGACTGGGGCCAACGTCCTGACTTTC. This translates into CASSELGEAVTGANVLTF.